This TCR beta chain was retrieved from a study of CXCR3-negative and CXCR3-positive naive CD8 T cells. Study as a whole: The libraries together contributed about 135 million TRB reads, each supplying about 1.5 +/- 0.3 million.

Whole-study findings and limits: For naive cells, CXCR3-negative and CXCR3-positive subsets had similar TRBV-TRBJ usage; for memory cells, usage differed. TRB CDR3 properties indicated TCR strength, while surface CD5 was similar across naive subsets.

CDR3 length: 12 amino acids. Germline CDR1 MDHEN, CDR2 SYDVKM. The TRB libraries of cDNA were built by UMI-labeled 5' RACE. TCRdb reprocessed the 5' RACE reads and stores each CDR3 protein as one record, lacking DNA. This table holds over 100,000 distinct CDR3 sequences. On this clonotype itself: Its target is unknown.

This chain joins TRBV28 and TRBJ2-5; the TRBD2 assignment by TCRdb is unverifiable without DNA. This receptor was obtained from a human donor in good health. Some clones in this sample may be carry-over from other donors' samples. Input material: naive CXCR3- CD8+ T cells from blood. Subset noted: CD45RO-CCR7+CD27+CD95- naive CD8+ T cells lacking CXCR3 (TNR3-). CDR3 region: CASSPSEETQYF.